This TCR beta chain was profiled in a study of blood T cell repertoires in COVID-19. In the study overall: Donors in the United States, Italy and Spain gave samples during acute or convalescent COVID-19.

In the study's own analysis: Amplification of reference gene primers was used by the study to estimate nucleated cell counts. The protocol was immunoSEQ multiplex PCR, while the TCRdb copy is restricted to in-frame clones and leaves out a portion. V and J calls and clone size are those listed in that table; D and trimming were worked out from the DNA. This sample has roughly 190,000 clones, with over 80% found just once. The germline V and J ends were trimmed by 3 bases and 8 bases, with 11 bases remaining between them. Germline CDR1 LNHDA, CDR2 SQIVND (reference sequence). This CDR3 spans 13 amino acids.

The TCR originated in a woman aged 55-69 years with COVID-19, enrolled during active disease. The chain links TRBV19 to TRBJ2-1; D ambiguous. The sample comprised peripheral blood. The CDR3 nucleotides are TGTGCCAGTAGTATTGGGCAGATCGATGAGCAGTTCTTC. Amino acids: CASSIGQIDEQFF.